These T cell receptor beta chains were read from a single sample in a study of regulatory T cells in long-lasting Graves disease. TCRdb used MiXCR to reprocess the multiplex PCR reads, holding one entry per CDR3 protein. The sample gives 400,000 to 500,000 distinct CDR3 sequences, less than 20% of which show up once; under 30% is in the top ten. In addition, the sample was reused for a study of T cells in Graves' hyperthyroidism and ophthalmopathy.

The source material was peripheral blood mononuclear cells (PBMCs), sampled at new diagnosis, from a patient treated with antithyroid drugs. Every receptor here comes from a woman under 30 with Graves disease. Each CDR3 is given with its conserved first and last residue. A D gene is named only where the DNA matches it firmly. Size is stated for part of the rows, as once, few or many counts, or as a class when the clone is expanded.

TRBJ2-1,17,many,TRBD2,TRBV7-9,TGTGCCAGCAGCTTAGTCAGCGGGAGAACGCCCTACAATGAGCAGTTCTTC,CASSLVSGRTPYNEQFF
TRBJ2-1,16,many,NA,TRBV2,TGTGCCAGCACAAATCCAGTCGTCTCCCACTGGGATGAGCAGTTCTTC,CASTNPVVSHWDEQFF
TRBJ2-7,15,many,TRBD1,TRBV11-2,TGTGCCAGCAGCTTTTCCGGACAGGGAGCCTACGAGCAGTACTTC,CASSFSGQGAYEQYF
TRBJ2-7,13,NA,NA,TRBV29-1,TGCAGCGTTGATTCCGGGACGGCATACGAGCAGTACTTC,CSVDSGTAYEQYF
TRBJ2-1,18,few,TRBD2,TRBV12-3/TRBV12-4,TGTGCCAGCACCTCGGGACTAGCGGGAGGGACCTCCTACAATGAGCAGTTCTTC,CASTSGLAGGTSYNEQFF
TRBJ2-3,15,many,NA,TRBV7-2,TGTGCCAGCAGCCCAAAGGGATACACCACAGATACGCAGTATTTT,CASSPKGYTTDTQYF
TRBJ2-1,14,NA,NA,TRBV6-1,TGTGCCAGCTCCCAAGACTCCTTCAACAATGAGCAGTTCTTC,CASSQDSFNNEQFF
TRBJ2-3,13,few,NA,TRBV20-1,TGCAGTGCTAGCGGGAGTGCAAGAGATACGCAGTATTTT,CSASGSARDTQYF
TRBJ2-1,14,NA,NA,TRBV20-1,TGCAGTGCCGGGAAAGTGGAGGGGTACAATGAGCAGTTCTTC,CSAGKVEGYNEQFF
TRBJ2-3,12,many,TRBD2,TRBV10-3,TGTGCCAGCAGTCCTAGCGGAGATACGCAGTATTTT,CASSPSGDTQYF
TRBJ1-1,14,many,NA,TRBV7-2,TGTGCCAGCAGCTTACAGGGGTTGAACACTGAAGCTTTCTTT,CASSLQGLNTEAFF